The source of this T cell receptor beta chain is a study of blood T cell repertoires in COVID-19. For the study at large: There were acute and convalescent COVID-19 samples, and they came from the United States, Italy and Spain. The cDNA or gDNA used as material had been derived from T cells, B-cell-depleted T cells, or PBMCs.

Study processing details: Amplification of reference gene primers was used by the study to estimate nucleated cell counts. Produced via immunoSEQ multiplex PCR; TCRdb's table is partial and in-frame only. D and trimming come from the DNA, and the V and J calls and clone size come from that table. This table holds about 190,000 clones, approximately 91% found once. The germline gives CDR1 SEHNR, CDR2 FQNEAQ (reference sequence). The V gene lost 10 bases and the J gene lost 7 bases, with 19 bases spanning the gap. The CDR3 extends over 13 amino acids. The TCR was taken from a man aged 25-40 years with acute or convalescent COVID-19. Specimen: peripheral blood. This chain connects TRBV7-9 to TRBJ1-2; D call uncertain. CDR3 bases: TGTGCCAACGAACTTGGGTGGGAGAGTGGCTACACCTTC. It yields the protein CANELGWESGYTF.